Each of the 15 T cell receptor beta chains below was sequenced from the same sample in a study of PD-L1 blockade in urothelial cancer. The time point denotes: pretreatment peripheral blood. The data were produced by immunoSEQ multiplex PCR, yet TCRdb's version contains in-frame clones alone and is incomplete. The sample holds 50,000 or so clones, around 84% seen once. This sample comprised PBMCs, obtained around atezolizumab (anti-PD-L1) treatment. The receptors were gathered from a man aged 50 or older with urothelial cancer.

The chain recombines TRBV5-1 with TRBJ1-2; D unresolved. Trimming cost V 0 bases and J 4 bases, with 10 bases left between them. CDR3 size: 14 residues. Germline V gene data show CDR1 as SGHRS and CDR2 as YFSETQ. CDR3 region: CASSLGHGAYGYTF. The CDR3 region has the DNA TGCGCCAGCAGCTTGGGACACGGCGCCTATGGCTACACCTTC.

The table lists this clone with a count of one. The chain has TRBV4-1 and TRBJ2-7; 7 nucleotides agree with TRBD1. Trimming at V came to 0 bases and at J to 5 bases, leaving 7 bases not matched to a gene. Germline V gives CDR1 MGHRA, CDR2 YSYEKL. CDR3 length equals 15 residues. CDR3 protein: CASSQDQQGSHEQYF. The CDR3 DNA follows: TGCGCCAGCAGCCAAGATCAACAGGGGTCCCACGAGCAGTACTTC.

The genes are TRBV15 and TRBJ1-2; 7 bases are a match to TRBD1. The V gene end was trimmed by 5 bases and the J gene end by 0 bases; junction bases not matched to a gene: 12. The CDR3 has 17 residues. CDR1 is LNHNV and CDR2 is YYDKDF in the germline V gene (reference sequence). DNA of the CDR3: TGTGCCACCAGCTTAGGGGGCCGGGCCTTCTCTAACTATGGCTACACCTTC. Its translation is CATSLGGRAFSNYGYTF.

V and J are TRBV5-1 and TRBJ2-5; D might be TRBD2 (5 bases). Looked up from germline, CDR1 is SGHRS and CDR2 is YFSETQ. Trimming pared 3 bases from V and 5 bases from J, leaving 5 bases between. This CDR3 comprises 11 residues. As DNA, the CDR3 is TGCGCCAGCAGCTGGAGGGAGACCCAGTACTTC. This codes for CASSWRETQYF.

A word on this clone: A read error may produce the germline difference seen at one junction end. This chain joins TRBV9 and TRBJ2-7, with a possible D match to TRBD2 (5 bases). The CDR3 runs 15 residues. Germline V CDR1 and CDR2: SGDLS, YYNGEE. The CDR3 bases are TGTGCCAGCAGCGTAGCGAGGGAAGGCCTCTACGGGCAGTACTTC. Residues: CASSVAREGLYGQYF.

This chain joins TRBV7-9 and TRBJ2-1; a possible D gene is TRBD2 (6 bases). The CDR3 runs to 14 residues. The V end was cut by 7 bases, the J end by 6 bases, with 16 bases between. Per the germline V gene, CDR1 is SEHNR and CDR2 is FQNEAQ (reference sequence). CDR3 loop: CASTPRTTGNEQFF. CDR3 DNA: TGTGCCAGCACCCCCCGGACTACAGGCAATGAGCAGTTCTTC.

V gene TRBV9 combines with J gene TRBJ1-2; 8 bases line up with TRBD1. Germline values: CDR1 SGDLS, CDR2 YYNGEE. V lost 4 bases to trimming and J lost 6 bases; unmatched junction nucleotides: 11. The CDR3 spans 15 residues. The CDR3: CASSSLGQGADGYTF. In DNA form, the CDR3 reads TGTGCCAGCAGCTCTTTGGGGCAGGGGGCGGATGGCTACACCTTC.

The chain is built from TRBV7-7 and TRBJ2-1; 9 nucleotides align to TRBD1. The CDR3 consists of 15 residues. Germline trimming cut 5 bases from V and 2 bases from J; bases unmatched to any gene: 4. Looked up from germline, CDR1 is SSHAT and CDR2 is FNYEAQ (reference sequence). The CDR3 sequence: CASSPQGAAYNEQFF. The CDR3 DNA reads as TGTGCCAGCAGCCCACAGGGGGCGGCCTACAATGAGCAGTTCTTC.

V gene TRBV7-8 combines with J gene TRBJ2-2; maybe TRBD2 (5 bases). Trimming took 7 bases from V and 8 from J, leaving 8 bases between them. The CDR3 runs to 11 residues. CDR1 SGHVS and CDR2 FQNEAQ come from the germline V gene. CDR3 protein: CASTTGGELFF. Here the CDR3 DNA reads TGTGCCAGCACCACGGGAGGGGAGCTGTTTTTT.

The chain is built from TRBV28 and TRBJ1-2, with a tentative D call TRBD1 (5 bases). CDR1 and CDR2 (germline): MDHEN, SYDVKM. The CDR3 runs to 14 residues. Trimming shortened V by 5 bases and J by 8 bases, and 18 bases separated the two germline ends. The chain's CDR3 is CASSLRRQLQGYTF. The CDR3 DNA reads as TGTGCCAGCAGTCTTAGGAGACAGCTGCAGGGCTACACCTTC.

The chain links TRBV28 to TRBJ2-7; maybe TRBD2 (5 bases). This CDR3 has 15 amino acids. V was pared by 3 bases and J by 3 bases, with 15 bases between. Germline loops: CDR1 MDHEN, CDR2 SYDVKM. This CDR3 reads CASSLEVYARYEQYF. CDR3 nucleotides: TGTGCCAGCAGTTTGGAGGTTTACGCTCGCTACGAGCAGTACTTC.

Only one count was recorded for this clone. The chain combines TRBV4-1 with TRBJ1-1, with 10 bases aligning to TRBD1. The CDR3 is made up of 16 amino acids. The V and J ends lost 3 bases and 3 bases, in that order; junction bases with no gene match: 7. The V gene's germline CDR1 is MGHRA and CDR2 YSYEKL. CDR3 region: CASSQRQGATYTEAFF. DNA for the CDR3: TGCGCCAGCAGCCAGCGACAGGGGGCCACTTACACTGAAGCTTTCTTT.

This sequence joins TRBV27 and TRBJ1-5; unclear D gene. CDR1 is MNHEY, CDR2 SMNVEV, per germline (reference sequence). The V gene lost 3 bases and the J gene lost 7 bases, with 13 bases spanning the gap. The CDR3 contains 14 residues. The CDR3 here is CASSFRGVGQPQHF. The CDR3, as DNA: TGTGCCAGCAGTTTCCGGGGAGTGGGACAGCCCCAGCATTTT.

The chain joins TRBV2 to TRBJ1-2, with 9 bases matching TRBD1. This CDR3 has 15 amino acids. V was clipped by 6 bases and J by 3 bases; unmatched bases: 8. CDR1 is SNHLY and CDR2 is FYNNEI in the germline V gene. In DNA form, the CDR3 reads TGTGCCAGCAGCAGGGACAGGGTTTCGTACTATGGCTACACCTTC. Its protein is CASSRDRVSYYGYTF.

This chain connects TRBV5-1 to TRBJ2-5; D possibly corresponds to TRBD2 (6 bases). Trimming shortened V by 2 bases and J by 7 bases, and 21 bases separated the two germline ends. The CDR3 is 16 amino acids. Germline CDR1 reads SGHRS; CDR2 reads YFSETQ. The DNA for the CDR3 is TGCGCCAGCAGCTTTTCATCCGTAGCGGTTCGCGGGACCCAGTACTTC. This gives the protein CASSFSSVAVRGTQYF.